The 24 T cell receptor beta chains listed next were all sequenced from one sample in a study of tissue T cells after allogeneic stem cell transplantation. Assay: immunoSEQ multiplex PCR; the TCRdb copy retains only in-frame clones and omits some. The table includes around 1,900 clones, approximately 56% detected once. Time point in this sample: mouse harvest day 7 after allogeneic transplant. The graft held 10^6 splenic CD5+ T cells and 10^7 T-cell-depleted bone marrow cells. The sequenced sample consisted of spleen. The receptors here all came from a female BALB/c mouse given C57BL/6 T cells with graft-versus-host disease after an allogeneic hematopoietic cell transplant.

In regard to this clone: Gene names are mouse gene names. The read falls 1 residue short of the CDR3 end, and the missing part is taken from the germline J gene. This chain uses TRBV5 with TRBJ2-7, with TRBD2 identical over 14 bases. The CDR3 contains 15 residues. Trimming cost V 1 base and J 6 bases; bases outside gene matches: 2. Per germline, CDR1 LGHNA and CDR2 YNLKQL (reference sequence). The sequenced part of the CDR3 DNA is TGTGCCAGCAGCCAAGGGGGACTGGGGGGGCTTGAACAGTAC. Its translation: CASSQGGLGGLEQY. From start to end, the CDR3 is CASSQGGLGGLEQYF.

This clone was seen just once. Each gene name is a mouse one. The read ends 1 residue shy of where the CDR3 ends; the end is completed using the germline J gene. The V call is TRBV26, the J call TRBJ1-1; 9 nucleotides align to TRBD1. Germline V gene lookup returns CDR1 KGHPV and CDR2 FQNQEV (reference sequence). V was clipped by 4 bases and J by 1 base; unmatched bases: 1. This CDR3 comprises 14 residues. This CDR3 reads CASSPGQGNTEVFF. The CDR3 DNA, read in part, is TGTGCCAGCAGTCCGGGACAGGGGAACACAGAAGTCTTC. Drawing the rest from reference TRBV26 and TRBJ1-1, the complete variable domain is NSKVIQTPRYLVKGQGQKAKMRCIPEKGHPVVFWYQQNKNNEFKFLINFQNQEVLQQIDMTEKRFSAECPSNSPCSLEIQSSEAGDSALYLCASSPGQGNTEVFFGKGTRLTVV.

This clone showed up just a few times. Genes here carry mouse names. The missing CDR3 end, 1 residue past where the read stops, is filled in from the germline J gene. The rearrangement uses TRBV13-1 and TRBJ2-7, with 10 nucleotides matching TRBD1. Germline CDR1 and CDR2: NSHNY and SYGAGN. Trimming took 2 bases from V and 6 from J; bases not matched to a gene: 2. The CDR3 is 13 amino acids. The covered CDR3 bases are TGTGCCAGCAGTGAAGGGACAGGGGTTGAACAGTAC. This translates into CASSEGTGVEQY. The whole CDR3 sequence is CASSEGTGVEQYF.

Comments on this clone: Gene and germline names: mouse. The observed sequence ends 1 residue before the CDR3 terminus, with the missing tail filled in from the germline J gene. The gene calls are TRBV20 and TRBJ2-1, with 14 positions matching TRBD2. J gave up 7 bases and V 1 base, and 3 bases lay outside the gene matches. There are 15 residues in the CDR3. Per germline, CDR1 GFQATS and CDR2 STVNSAI. The CDR3 here is CGARAGTGGAAEQFF. CDR3 bases read: TGTGGTGCTAGGGCCGGGACTGGGGGGGCCGCTGAGCAGTTC.

Of note for this clone: Gene names are the mouse ones. The read is 1 residue too short to cover the CDR3 end, so that end is filled in from the germline J gene. The chain employs TRBV20 and TRBJ2-1, with TRBD1 matching over 10 bases. Unmatched junction bases numbered 5, after V lost 3 bases and J lost 3 bases. Per the germline V gene, CDR1 is GFQATS and CDR2 is STVNSAI. The CDR3 has 15 residues. CDR3 sequence: CGASGTGVGYAEQFF. The sequenced part of the CDR3 DNA is TGTGGTGCTAGCGGGACAGGGGTGGGCTATGCTGAGCAGTTC.

In regard to this clone: The gene names here belong to mouse. The CDR3 is cut off 1 residue early in the read; its end comes from the germline J gene. The V gene is TRBV19, the J gene TRBJ2-7; D tentatively reads TRBD1 or TRBD2 (6 bases each). Trimming cost V 6 bases and J 4 bases, with 11 bases left between them. There are 12 residues in the CDR3. Germline V gene lookup returns CDR1 FNHDT and CDR2 SITEND (reference sequence). The CDR3 loop reads CASTKGGYEQYF. The CDR3 bases that were read are TGTGCCAGCACCAAGGGGGGTTATGAACAGTAC.

A remark on this clone: Here the gene names and germline are mouse. The CDR3 end is not reached by the read, which stops 1 residue before it; the germline J gene fills it in. The chain couples TRBV16 to TRBJ1-4; D is possibly TRBD1 (5 bases). Per germline, CDR1 SGHSA and CDR2 FRNQAP. The germline V and J ends were trimmed by 4 bases and 1 base, with 10 bases remaining between them. The CDR3 is made up of 15 amino acids. Partial CDR3 DNA: TGTGCAAGCAGCTCCTCAGGGCCTTCCAACGAAAGATTATTT. Translating gives CASSSSGPSNERLF. Given in full, the CDR3 is CASSSSGPSNERLFF.

With regard to this clone: Gene labels here are mouse ones. The CDR3 goes on 1 residue after the read ends, and that part is filled in from the germline J gene. The rearrangement links TRBV15 to TRBJ2-4; 9 bases map to TRBD1. The CDR3 extends over 14 amino acids. V was clipped by 4 bases and J by 1 base; unmatched bases: 0. The germline V gene encodes CDR1 SGHND and CDR2 FRSKSL. CDR3 DNA, as far as it was read: TGTGCCAGCAGTTGGGACAGGGGTCAAAACACCTTGTAC. This sequence encodes CASSWDRGQNTLY. The whole CDR3 sequence is CASSWDRGQNTLYF.

A remark on this clone: The listed genes are named as in mouse. The CDR3 goes on 1 residue after the read ends, and that part is filled in from the germline J gene. The chain recombines TRBV13-1 with TRBJ1-2; tentative D call: TRBD1 (6 bases). Trimming left V 0 bases short and J 3 bases short, with 6 bases between. Germline CDR1 is NSHNY and CDR2 is SYGAGN. The length of the CDR3 is 13 residues. Partial CDR3 DNA: TGTGCCAGCAGTGATGGGGGGCACTCCGACTACACC. Its protein product is CASSDGGHSDYT. The CDR3 in full is CASSDGGHSDYTF.

On this clone: Mouse names are used for the genes. The CDR3 goes on 1 residue after the read ends, and that part is filled in from the germline J gene. V is TRBV14 and J is TRBJ2-5; 11 bases agree with TRBD2. The CDR3 spans 17 residues. V trimming: 5 bases; J trimming: 3 bases; junction bases outside the gene matches: 11. The germline V gene has CDR1 SGHDT and CDR2 FRDEAV. The CDR3 loop reads CASSPLLGGRRQDTQYF. The CDR3 bases that were read are TGTGCCAGCAGCCCCTTACTGGGGGGGCGCCGGCAAGACACCCAGTAC.

Details on this clone: Gene names follow the mouse nomenclature. The read stops 1 residue short of the end of the CDR3; the missing end is completed from the germline J gene. V usage is TRBV3 and J usage is TRBJ2-4, with D perhaps matching TRBD1 (5 bases). The length of the CDR3 is 13 residues. Germline CDR1 reads SNHLY; CDR2 reads FYNGKV (reference sequence). V lost 5 bases, J lost 1 base, and 7 bases lay in between. The part of the CDR3 DNA that was read is TGTGCCAGCAGCCCACAGGGTCAAAACACCTTGTAC. Translating it yields CASSPQGQNTLY. The whole CDR3 is CASSPQGQNTLYF.

This clone was counted a few times. Genes here carry mouse names. Sequencing ends 1 residue short of the CDR3 end; the germline J gene provides the rest. The chain is built from TRBV13-1 and TRBJ2-1; D possibly corresponds to TRBD1 (5 bases). Germline CDR1 is NSHNY and CDR2 is SYGAGN. CDR3 length: 14 residues. Trimming cost V 1 base and J 7 bases, with 12 bases left between them. CDR3 DNA, as far as it was read: TGTGCCAGCAGTGATCTCCAGGGCGTGGCTGAGCAGTTC. Its translation is CASSDLQGVAEQF. The whole CDR3 reads CASSDLQGVAEQFF.

This clone has only a few counts. The gene symbols are mouse symbols. The CDR3 end lies 1 residue beyond the end of the read and is filled in from the germline J gene. The chain recombines TRBV13-1 with TRBJ2-7; 9 bases are shared with TRBD1. This CDR3 has 14 residues. Trimming at V came to 0 bases and at J to 7 bases, leaving 5 bases not matched to a gene. CDR1 NSHNY and CDR2 SYGAGN come from the germline V gene. The CDR3 spells CASSDGDRAGEQYF. Partial CDR3 DNA: TGTGCCAGCAGTGATGGGGACAGGGCGGGCGAACAGTAC.

Points on this clone: Gene names follow the mouse nomenclature. The read halts 1 residue ahead of the CDR3 end, with the missing end drawn from the germline J gene. The chain is built from TRBV26 and TRBJ1-6; D remains ambiguous. TRBJ1-6 is an ORF for which the function is uncertain. CDR3 size: 15 residues. V was cut by 2 bases and J by 3 bases, with 8 bases left in between. Germline-derived CDR1 and CDR2 are KGHPV and FQNQEV (reference sequence). CDR3 protein: CASSLPGLYNSPLYF. The CDR3 DNA, read in part, is TGTGCCAGCAGTCTGCCCGGCCTCTATAATTCGCCCCTCTAC.

Remarks on this clone: The gene names given are mouse names. The read terminates 1 residue ahead of where the CDR3 ends, so the germline J gene completes it. The rearrangement links TRBV31 to TRBJ1-6; 9 positions match TRBD1. TRBJ1-6 belongs to the ORF category, with a function that is uncertain. J gave up 8 bases and V 0 bases, and 2 bases lay outside the gene matches. This CDR3 is built from 14 residues. From germline, CDR1 is GKSSPN and CDR2 SITVG. CDR3 amino acids: CAWSLGDRDSPLYF. CDR3 DNA, as far as it was read: TGTGCCTGGAGTCTAGGGGACAGGGATTCGCCCCTCTAC.

A word on this clone: Genes and germline are mouse. With the read ending 1 residue before the CDR3 end, the germline J gene is used to fill in that end. The chain recombines TRBV26 with TRBJ1-2; 7 nucleotides agree with TRBD1. The CDR3 has 12 amino acids. V lost 6 bases, J lost 6 bases, and 4 bases stayed unmatched. CDR1 and CDR2 from the germline V gene are KGHPV and FQNQEV (reference sequence). CDR3 sequence: CASRLQGTDYTF. CDR3 DNA, as far as it was read: TGTGCCAGCAGATTACAGGGGACCGACTACACC. Using reference TRBV26 and TRBJ1-2 for the parts outside the CDR3, the full variable domain is NSKVIQTPRYLVKGQGQKAKMRCIPEKGHPVVFWYQQNKNNEFKFLINFQNQEVLQQIDMTEKRFSAECPSNSPCSLEIQSSEAGDSALYLCASRLQGTDYTFGSGTRLLVI.

Worth noting for this clone: Mouse gene names apply. The read ends 1 residue early relative to the CDR3; the germline J gene fills the gap. V and J are TRBV31 and TRBJ1-6; D possibly corresponds to TRBD1 (6 bases). TRBJ1-6 is recorded as an ORF, its role being uncertain. The CDR3 covers 15 residues. The V and J ends lost 0 bases and 0 bases respectively, with 6 bases between them. The germline V gene has CDR1 GKSSPN and CDR2 SITVG. The CDR3 loop reads CAWSLGGSYNSPLYF. CDR3 DNA (partial): TGTGCCTGGAGTCTAGGGGGTTCCTATAATTCGCCCCTCTAC.

A note on this clone: Gene names refer to mouse genes. The DNA ends 1 residue before the CDR3 does, and the rest of the CDR3 is filled in from the germline J gene. The chain couples TRBV12-2 to TRBJ1-1, with D possibly being TRBD1 (5 bases). The CDR3 runs 11 residues. The germline V and J ends were trimmed by 9 bases and 3 bases, with 10 bases remaining between them. Germline V gene sequence: CDR1 SGHLS, CDR2 HYDKME. The sequenced CDR3 bases are TGTGCCGCGGGGGTGGACACAGAAGTCTTC. Its protein product is CAAGVDTEVF. The complete CDR3 reads CAAGVDTEVFF.

This clone has just a few counts. Germline and genes: mouse. Coverage ceases 1 residue before the CDR3 finishes, and the germline J gene fills in the end. The chain links TRBV2 to TRBJ2-7, with D perhaps TRBD2 (7 bases). CDR3 length equals 14 residues. The ends were cut back, 4 bases at V and 0 bases at J, with 10 bases in the middle. Germline loops: CDR1 LGHNA, CDR2 YSYQKL. The part of the CDR3 DNA that was read is TGTGCCAGCAGCCTAGGGGGGGGCTCCTATGAACAGTAC. Encoded protein: CASSLGGGSYEQY. In full, the CDR3 reads CASSLGGGSYEQYF.

Only a few counts were recorded for this clone. The genes are named according to mouse. The CDR3 is cut off 1 residue early in the read; its end comes from the germline J gene. The rearrangement links TRBV12-2 to TRBJ2-5; TRBD2 matches 14 bases. The CDR3 loop spans 17 amino acids. V shed 4 bases, J shed 0 bases, and the junction held 5 bases outside the gene matches. Germline lookup yields CDR1 SGHLS and CDR2 HYDKME. The CDR3 here is CASSTGTGGANQDTQYF. The sequenced CDR3 bases are TGTGCCAGCTCCACCGGGACTGGGGGGGCTAACCAAGACACCCAGTAC.

A note on this clone: Gene names are mouse gene names. CDR3: CASSLGPSNTGQLYF. The CDR3 bases that were read are TGTGCCAGCTCTCTCGGGCCGTCAAACACCGGGCAGCTCTAC. This chain links TRBV12-1 with TRBJ2-2, with unresolved D. Read coverage stops 1 residue before the CDR3 terminus; the germline J gene supplies the remainder. CDR3 length: 15 residues. CDR1 SGHSN and CDR2 HYEKVE come from the germline V gene. Trimming pared 0 bases from V and 0 bases from J, leaving 7 bases between.

Points on this clone: Gene names are mouse gene names. CDR3 amino acids: CASSFRPGGAETLYF. The covered CDR3 bases are TGTGCCAGCAGTTTCAGGCCAGGGGGTGCAGAAACGCTGTAT. The V gene is TRBV14, the J gene TRBJ2-3; TRBD1 is a possible D gene (6 bases). The sequence runs out 1 residue before the end of the CDR3; the remainder is reconstructed from the germline J gene. V gave up 1 base and J gave up 1 base, with 10 bases separating them. The CDR3 has 15 amino acids. Germline assignment: CDR1 SGHDT and CDR2 FRDEAV.

As for this clone: Gene names refer to mouse genes. Coverage ceases 1 residue before the CDR3 finishes, and the germline J gene fills in the end. The rearrangement links TRBV26 to TRBJ1-1; the D is unclear. V gave up 4 bases and J gave up 0 bases, with 3 bases separating them. The V gene's germline CDR1 is KGHPV and CDR2 FQNQEV (reference sequence). This CDR3 spans 12 amino acids. CDR3: CASSPPNTEVFF. The covered CDR3 bases are TGTGCCAGCAGTCCTCCAAACACAGAAGTCTTC.

To note about this clone: Gene names and germline refer to mouse. The covered CDR3 bases are TGTGCCAGCTCTCCTCGACTGGGATCAAACACCGGGCAGCTCTAC. This sequence encodes CASSPRLGSNTGQLY. The entire CDR3 sequence reads CASSPRLGSNTGQLYF. V is TRBV12-1 and J is TRBJ2-2; 7 bases match TRBD2. The read terminates 1 residue before the CDR3 end, so the remaining end is supplied by the germline J gene. The length of the CDR3 is 16 residues. The V gene end was trimmed by 2 bases and the J gene end by 0 bases; junction bases not matched to a gene: 5. Germline loops: CDR1 SGHSN, CDR2 HYEKVE.